This passage covers 32 T cell receptor beta chains from one sample sequenced in a study of blood T cell repertoires in COVID-19. Profiling relied on immunoSEQ multiplex PCR, and the TCRdb table lists in-frame clones only, not all of them. Counted here are 88,000 or so clones, about 76% occurring once; the ten biggest clones make up about 24%. The material sequenced was peripheral blood. The receptors were gathered from a human donor in a cohort sampled during active COVID-19.

This chain links TRBV23-1 with TRBJ2-1; 11 bases line up with TRBD2. TRBV23-1 is an ORF for which the function is uncertain. The CDR3 is made up of 15 amino acids. Trimming took 4 bases from V and 9 from J; bases not matched to a gene: 8. The CDR3 nucleotides read TGCGCCAGCAGTCTCCCTAGCGGGAGGCTCGGTGAGCAGTTCTTC. This gives the protein CASSLPSGRLGEQFF.

This clone has a handful of counts. Other DNA sequences in the sample encode the same CDR3. This chain joins TRBV7-9 and TRBJ2-1; perhaps TRBD1 as D (5 bases). V dropped 1 base and J dropped 8 bases, with 6 bases sitting between them. CDR3 length: 12 residues. Germline CDR1 SEHNR, CDR2 FQNEAQ (reference sequence). This CDR3 is CASSLEGDEQFF. Here the CDR3 DNA reads TGTGCCAGCAGCTTAGAAGGGGATGAGCAGTTCTTC. The variable domain in full, completed from reference TRBV7-9 and TRBJ2-1, reads DTGVSQNPRHKITKRGQNVTFRCDPISEHNRLYWYRQTLGQGPEFLTYFQNEAQLEKSRLLSDRFSAERPKGSFSTLEIQRTEQGDSAMYLCASSLEGDEQFFGPGTRLTVL.

The chain carries TRBV5-4 and TRBJ2-3; 10 nucleotides line up with TRBD2. The trim removed 2 bases at V and 5 bases at J, leaving 2 bases unmatched. Germline-derived CDR1 and CDR2 are SGHNT and YYREEE (reference sequence). The CDR3 totals 14 residues. The CDR3 nucleotides read TGTGCCAGCAGCTTAGCGGGAGGGAGAGATACGCAGTATTTT. Protein product: CASSLAGGRDTQYF.

This clone was seen only once. The chain recombines TRBV18 with TRBJ2-3; 12 bases line up with TRBD2. Trimming removed 3 bases from V and 4 bases from J; junction bases left unmatched: 8. The CDR3 is made up of 17 amino acids. CDR1 and CDR2 (germline): KGHSH, LQKENI. The CDR3 spells CASSPKTSGRLPDTQYF. The CDR3 DNA follows: TGTGCCAGCTCACCCAAGACTAGCGGGAGATTGCCAGATACGCAGTATTTT.

The chain is built from TRBV10-3 and TRBJ1-5, with 9 bases lining up with TRBD1. In germline, CDR1 is ENHRY, CDR2 SYGVKD. CDR3 size: 17 residues. V shed 2 bases and J 6 bases; nucleotides not matched to a gene: 11. Written as DNA, the CDR3 is TGTGCCATCAGTGAGGGGACAGGGCTTCGTATAGGTCAGCCCCAGCATTTT. It encodes CAISEGTGLRIGQPQHF.

The chain joins TRBV11-2 to TRBJ2-5, with D tentatively TRBD1 (6 bases). Trimming cost V 5 bases and J 5 bases, with 15 bases left between them. CDR1 is SGHAT and CDR2 is FQNNGV in the germline V gene. There are 14 residues in the CDR3. The CDR3 reads CASSTNRVRETQYF. DNA for the CDR3: TGTGCCAGCAGCACAAACAGGGTGCGGGAGACCCAGTACTTC.

The chain joins TRBV7-8 to TRBJ1-3; 7 bases match TRBD1. With 5 bases clipped from V and 2 bases from J, the junction kept 6 bases outside the gene matches. The CDR3 extends over 15 amino acids. Germline V CDR1 and CDR2: SGHVS, FQNEAQ. The CDR3 DNA follows: TGTGCCAGCAGCCGCAGGGGGTTTGCTGGAAACACCATATATTTT. It is translated as CASSRRGFAGNTIYF.

A word on this clone: The junction shows a germline mismatch at one end, possibly a read error. The V gene is TRBV3-1 (or the pseudogene TRBV3-2), the J gene TRBJ2-5; D not resolved. The CDR3 runs to 14 residues. Germline CDR1 LGHDT, CDR2 YNNKEL (reference sequence). CDR3 loop: CASSQEADQESQYF. Written as DNA, the CDR3 is TGTGCCAGCAGCCAAGAGGCGGATCAAGAGTCCCAGTACTTC.

The V gene is TRBV18, the J gene TRBJ2-5; D is uncertain. Germline-derived CDR1 and CDR2 are KGHSH and LQKENI. Trimming removed 2 bases from V and 2 bases from J, with 12 bases in between. The CDR3 contains 15 residues. The CDR3 DNA reads TGTGCCAGCTCACCAGACCCAGCGTCGCAAGAGACCCAGTACTTC. Its protein product is CASSPDPASQETQYF.

The chain employs TRBV5-5 and TRBJ2-5; D may be TRBD2 (7 bases). CDR1 is SGHKS and CDR2 is YYEKEE in the germline V gene (reference sequence). V dropped 0 bases and J dropped 2 bases, with 14 bases sitting between them. The CDR3 spans 16 residues. In DNA, the CDR3 is TGTGCCAGCAGCTTGGCAGGGAGGGGGGGGCAAGAGACCCAGTACTTC. Translating it yields CASSLAGRGGQETQYF.

This clone was seen a handful of times. The gene calls are TRBV18 and TRBJ2-1, with TRBD2 matching over 15 bases. J gave up 0 bases and V 3 bases, and 6 bases lay outside the gene matches. CDR1 and CDR2 from the germline V gene are KGHSH and LQKENI. The CDR3 is 19 residues long. The CDR3 nucleotides are TGTGCCAGCTCACCTAAGGGGACTAGCGGGAGGAGCTCCTACAATGAGCAGTTCTTC. The encoded protein is CASSPKGTSGRSSYNEQFF.

The chain links TRBV10-3 to TRBJ2-2, with D perhaps TRBD1 (5 bases). The ends were cut back, 7 bases at V and 4 bases at J, with 25 bases in the middle. The CDR3 totals 18 residues. Per germline, CDR1 ENHRY and CDR2 SYGVKD. Here the CDR3 reads CAITEGQGQGFTTGELFF. In DNA form, the CDR3 reads TGTGCCATCACCGAAGGGCAGGGTCAGGGATTCACCACCGGGGAGCTGTTTTTT.

This clone was counted at least ten times. V and J are TRBV7-2 and TRBJ2-2; D gene uncertain. Trimming pared 3 bases from V and 6 bases from J, leaving 11 bases between. CDR3 length: 14 residues. CDR1 and CDR2 from the germline V gene are SGHTA and FQGNSA. CDR3 amino acids: CASSFGSMAGELFF. Written as DNA, the CDR3 is TGTGCCAGCAGCTTCGGTTCTATGGCCGGGGAGCTGTTTTTT.

This clone was seen only once. CDR3 sequence: CASSVRLMGDQETQYF. The CDR3 nucleotides are TGTGCCAGCAGTGTACGTCTCATGGGAGATCAAGAGACCCAGTACTTC. The chain has TRBV6-1 and TRBJ2-5; D is perhaps TRBD2 (5 bases). V lost 4 bases and J lost 2, with 17 bases in between. CDR1 is MNHNS and CDR2 is SASEGT in the germline V gene. The length of the CDR3 is 16 residues.

CDR3 DNA sequence: TGTGCCAGCAAGTATGCGGGCGGGACGGCAGATACGCAGTATTTT. Amino acid sequence: CASKYAGGTADTQYF. The chain is built from TRBV6-4 and TRBJ2-3, with D possibly TRBD2 on 6 matching bases. Trimming shortened V by 7 bases and J by 4 bases, and 18 bases separated the two germline ends. The CDR3 covers 15 residues. CDR1 MRHNA and CDR2 SNTAGT come from the germline V gene.

Only a few counts were recorded for this clone. The chain uses TRBV5-4 and TRBJ2-7, with 13 nucleotides matching TRBD2. Looked up from germline, CDR1 is SGHNT and CDR2 is YYREEE (reference sequence). CDR3 length: 16 residues. With V trimmed by 0 bases and J by 6 bases, 6 bases remained unmatched. The CDR3 DNA reads as TGTGCCAGCAGCTTGGGGGGGACTAGCGGGATACCCGAGCAGTACTTC. Residues: CASSLGGTSGIPEQYF.

This rearrangement joins TRBV6-2 or TRBV6-3 to TRBJ2-5, with D maybe TRBD2 (5 bases). Per the germline V gene, CDR1 is MNHEY and CDR2 is SVGEGT. The CDR3 has 15 residues. Deletions cut 5 bases from V and 5 bases from J, with 18 bases between. The CDR3 bases are TGTGCCAGCAGTACCCTGACAACGGACTGGGAGACCCAGTACTTC. Translated: CASSTLTTDWETQYF.

The V and J genes are TRBV19 and TRBJ1-1; tentative D call: TRBD1 (6 bases). The germline V gene encodes CDR1 LNHDA and CDR2 SQIVND (reference sequence). The CDR3 runs to 13 residues. V was cut by 6 bases and J by 2 bases, with 10 bases left in between. The CDR3 sequence is CASRLQGNTEAFF. The CDR3 nucleotides are TGTGCCAGTAGGCTACAGGGAAACACTGAAGCTTTCTTT.

The V gene is TRBV20-1, the J gene TRBJ2-1; perhaps TRBD2 as D (5 bases). V shed 3 bases and J shed 0 bases, with 12 bases lying between them. CDR3 size: 15 residues. The V gene's germline CDR1 is DFQATT and CDR2 SNEGSKA (reference sequence). In DNA, the CDR3 is TGCAGTGCTAGTGTGTCGGGGATCTCCTACAATGAGCAGTTCTTC. Amino acid sequence: CSASVSGISYNEQFF.

The chain combines TRBV2 with TRBJ2-1; D call uncertain. Germline CDR1 is SNHLY and CDR2 is FYNNEI. V was trimmed by 3 bases and J by 0 bases, leaving 9 bases between them. CDR3 length: 15 residues. The CDR3 bases are TGTGCCAGCAGTGACAGCGACCACTCCTACAATGAGCAGTTCTTC. It codes for CASSDSDHSYNEQFF.

The gene calls are TRBV18 and TRBJ2-4; 7 positions match TRBD2. The CDR3 is 18 amino acids. With V trimmed by 1 base and J by 8 bases, 17 bases remained unmatched. Germline loops: CDR1 KGHSH, CDR2 LQKENI. The chain's CDR3 is CASSPQGLAGELNDIQYF. The CDR3 DNA is TGTGCCAGCTCACCACAAGGGTTGGCGGGAGAGCTCAACGACATTCAGTACTTC.

The chain is built from TRBV5-4 and TRBJ2-1; 10 nucleotides line up with TRBD2. The CDR3 length is 18 residues. Germline lookup yields CDR1 SGHNT and CDR2 YYREEE (reference sequence). With 4 bases clipped from V and 5 bases from J, the junction kept 15 bases outside the gene matches. The CDR3: CASSRGVPGLAQHNEQFF. CDR3 nucleotide sequence: TGTGCCAGCAGCCGAGGAGTTCCGGGACTAGCGCAACACAATGAGCAGTTCTTC.

The chain recombines TRBV7-2 with TRBJ1-5; 7 nucleotides align to TRBD1. The trim removed 4 bases at V and 5 bases at J, leaving 5 bases unmatched. The CDR3 is made up of 14 amino acids. Germline-derived CDR1 and CDR2 are SGHTA and FQGNSA. CDR3 sequence (DNA): TGTGCCAGCAGCTATGACAGGGAGTATCAGCCCCAGCATTTT. This translates into CASSYDREYQPQHF.

The chain joins TRBV6-5 to TRBJ1-4; TRBD1 agrees at 8 bases. Germline lookup yields CDR1 MNHEY and CDR2 SVGAGI. V shed 11 bases, J shed 6 bases, and the junction held 8 bases outside the gene matches. CDR3 length equals 13 residues. Here the CDR3 DNA reads TGTGCCGGGACGACAGGGGCGGATGAAAAACTGTTTTTT. Its protein product is CAGTTGADEKLFF.

J is TRBJ1-1 and V is TRBV27; TRBD1 agrees at 8 bases. The CDR3 is made up of 15 amino acids. CDR1 and CDR2 (germline): MNHEY, SMNVEV (reference sequence). V shed 7 bases and J 1 base; nucleotides not matched to a gene: 8. The CDR3 DNA reads TGTGCCAGCAACTACAGGGGGGCGGAGAACACTGAAGCTTTCTTT. This codes for CASNYRGAENTEAFF.

The V gene is TRBV6-5, the J gene TRBJ2-3, with 8 bases that match TRBD2. The V gene end was trimmed by 3 bases and the J gene end by 9 bases; junction bases not matched to a gene: 5. The CDR3 consists of 13 residues. Germline CDR1 is MNHEY and CDR2 is SVGAGI. CDR3 coding DNA: TGTGCCAGCAGTTATACTAGCGGAGTAACGCAGTATTTT. This gives the protein CASSYTSGVTQYF.

The rearrangement links TRBV27 to TRBJ2-7, with TRBD2 matching over 9 bases. Germline-derived CDR1 and CDR2 are MNHEY and SMNVEV (reference sequence). V dropped 5 bases and J dropped 3; count of bases not matched to a gene: 11. The CDR3 has 16 amino acids. The CDR3 loop reads CASSPPGLAGVYEQYF. DNA of the CDR3: TGTGCCAGCAGTCCCCCCGGGTTAGCGGGGGTCTACGAGCAGTACTTC.

This chain connects TRBV5-8 to TRBJ2-2, with 11 nucleotides matching TRBD2. The V segment lost 2 bases and the J segment 3 bases; nucleotides outside the gene matches: 6. Germline CDR1 SGHTS, CDR2 YDEGEE. The length of the CDR3 is 17 residues. CDR3 bases: TGTGCCAGCAGCTTCCCGACTAGCGGGACCGACACCGGGGAGCTGTTTTTT. It encodes CASSFPTSGTDTGELFF.

V and J are TRBV4-2 and TRBJ1-5; the D gene is possibly TRBD1 (5 bases). This CDR3 contains 16 residues. V lost 1 base and J lost 2, with 12 bases in between. Germline CDR1 LGHNA, CDR2 YNFKEQ. CDR3 DNA: TGTGCCAGCAGCCAAGGAAGCGGGGGAGGCAATCAGCCCCAGCATTTT. Translating it yields CASSQGSGGGNQPQHF.

The rearrangement joins TRBV5-5 to TRBJ1-5; 7 nucleotides line up with TRBD1. Germline V CDR1 and CDR2: SGHKS, YYEKEE (reference sequence). V shed 4 bases, J shed 3 bases, and the junction held 7 bases outside the gene matches. There are 15 residues in the CDR3. CDR3: CASSPRDRHNQPQHF. The CDR3 DNA is TGTGCCAGCAGCCCCCGGGACAGACACAATCAGCCCCAGCATTTT.

The chain links TRBV20-1 to TRBJ2-7; 10 nucleotides align to TRBD2. V trimming: 3 bases; J trimming: 6 bases; junction bases outside the gene matches: 11. This CDR3 contains 15 residues. Germline CDR1 reads DFQATT; CDR2 reads SNEGSKA (reference sequence). CDR3 loop: CSASDQRAGGPEQYF. The CDR3 nucleotides read TGCAGTGCTAGTGACCAACGAGCGGGAGGGCCCGAGCAGTACTTC.

The chain joins TRBV2 to TRBJ2-2; perhaps TRBD2 as D (5 bases). The V gene's germline CDR1 is SNHLY and CDR2 FYNNEI. Trimming took 7 bases from V and 0 from J, leaving 12 bases between them. CDR3 length equals 15 residues. The CDR3 nucleotides are TGTGCCAGCAACCGGGGTTACCCGAACACCGGGGAGCTGTTTTTT. This encodes CASNRGYPNTGELFF.